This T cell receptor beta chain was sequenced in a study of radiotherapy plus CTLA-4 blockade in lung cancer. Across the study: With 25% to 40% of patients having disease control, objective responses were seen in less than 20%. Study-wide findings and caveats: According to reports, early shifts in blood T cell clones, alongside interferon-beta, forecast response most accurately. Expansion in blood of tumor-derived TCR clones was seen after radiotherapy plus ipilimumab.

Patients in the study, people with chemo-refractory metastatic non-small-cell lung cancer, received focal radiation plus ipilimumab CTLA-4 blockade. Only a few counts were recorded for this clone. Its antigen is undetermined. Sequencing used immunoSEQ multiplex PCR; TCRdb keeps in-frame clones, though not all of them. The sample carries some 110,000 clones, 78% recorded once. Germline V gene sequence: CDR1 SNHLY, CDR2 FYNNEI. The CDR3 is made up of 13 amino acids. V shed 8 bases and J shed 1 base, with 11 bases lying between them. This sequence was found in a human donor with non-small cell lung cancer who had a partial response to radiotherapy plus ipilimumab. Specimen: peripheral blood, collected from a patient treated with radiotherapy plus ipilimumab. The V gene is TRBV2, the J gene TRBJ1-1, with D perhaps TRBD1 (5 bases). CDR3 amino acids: CASPYTGNTEAFF. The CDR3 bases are TGTGCCAGCCCCTATACAGGGAACACTGAAGCTTTCTTT.